The 5 T cell receptor beta chains in this list originate from one sample, sequenced in a study of early stage breast cancer tumors. Libraries were prepared by immunoSEQ multiplex PCR; TCRdb keeps only in-frame clonotypes and omits some of them. This sample has 25,000 to 30,000 clones, with about four fifths found just once. Sequenced sample: blood. Receptors originate from a person aged 45-60 years with breast cancer.

Here the CDR3 DNA reads TGCAGCGTTGAAAGGTTAGGCAGCCCCGCGGCCCAGTACTTC. This sequence encodes CSVERLGSPAAQYF. The chain couples TRBV29-1 to TRBJ2-5; no clear D gene. The V and J ends lost 2 bases and 9 bases respectively, with 19 bases between them. The CDR3 sequence is 14 residues long. Germline V gene sequence: CDR1 SQVTM, CDR2 ANQGSEA.

This rearrangement joins TRBV9 to TRBJ2-2; D gene uncertain. Germline V gene sequence: CDR1 SGDLS, CDR2 YYNGEE. Trimming stripped 0 bases from V and 1 base from J, with 4 bases between. The CDR3 loop spans 14 amino acids. The CDR3 spells CASSVGGNTGELFF. CDR3 coding DNA: TGTGCCAGCAGCGTAGGGGGGAACACCGGGGAGCTGTTTTTT.

The V and J genes are TRBV5-1 and TRBJ2-3; 8 nucleotides line up with TRBD1. The CDR3 contains 17 residues. Per germline, CDR1 SGHRS and CDR2 YFSETQ. Losses at the gene ends were 0 bases for V and 1 base for J; bases not matched to a gene: 7. The CDR3 DNA reads as TGCGCCAGCAGCTTGGTCCCCGGACAGGGCCGCACAGATACGCAGTATTTT. Its translation is CASSLVPGQGRTDTQYF.

The chain is built from TRBV6-4 and TRBJ2-1; TRBD2 aligns across 8 bases. The germline V gene encodes CDR1 MRHNA and CDR2 SNTAGT. The CDR3 extends over 15 amino acids. V dropped 5 bases and J dropped 3; count of bases not matched to a gene: 6. The CDR3 nucleotides read TGTGCCAGCAGTTTGAGCGGGAGCGACTACAATGAGCAGTTCTTC. It encodes CASSLSGSDYNEQFF.

The chain recombines TRBV13 with TRBJ2-3; D gene uncertain. Trimming took off 5 bases at V and 0 bases at J, with 3 bases between the two ends. Looked up from germline, CDR1 is PRHDT and CDR2 is FYEKMQ (reference sequence). CDR3 length: 12 residues. The chain's CDR3 is CASSLSTDTQYF. The CDR3, as DNA: TGTGCCAGCAGCCTAAGCACAGATACGCAGTATTTT.